The source of this T cell receptor (beta chain) is a study of shared clonotypes between healthy human individuals. All donors were healthy HIV-negative adults lacking recent acute infections or vaccinations. J gave up 6 bases and V 1 base, and 4 bases lay outside the gene matches. Per germline, CDR1 SGHTA and CDR2 FQGTGA. CDR3 length equals 15 residues. General observations from the study: The authors sampled blood alone, and tissue repertoires likely differ.

About this clone: The antigen remains undetermined.

Using immunoSEQ multiplex PCR, the repertoire was profiled, and TCRdb retains in-frame clones only, with some absent. The sample has about 470,000 clones; roughly 77% are singletons. The V and J genes are TRBV7-3 and TRBJ2-1; 9 bases align to TRBD1. Sequencing used PBMCs. The sequence was collected from a woman in her 40s in good health. Some clones in this sample may be carry-over from other donors' samples. The CDR3 protein is CASSLMGQGVNEQFF. DNA for the CDR3: TGTGCCAGCAGCTTAATGGGACAGGGCGTCAATGAGCAGTTCTTC.